These T cell receptor beta chains were read from a single sample in a study of blood T cell repertoires in COVID-19. The protocol was immunoSEQ multiplex PCR, while the TCRdb copy is restricted to in-frame clones and leaves out a portion. The sample yields around 140,000 clones, about 80% seen once. Sequencing was done on a sample of peripheral blood. The receptors derive from a human donor in a cohort sampled during active COVID-19. Both conserved end residues are part of each CDR3. D genes are given only for firm matches. Size is omitted from some rows. Given values are once, few, many or a class for expanded clones.

TRBV3-1/TRBV3-2,TRBJ1-4,.,TRBD1,CASSQTGVNEKLFF,TGTGCCAGCAGCCAAACAGGGGTTAATGAAAAACTGTTTTTT
TRBV3-1/TRBV3-2,TRBJ2-7,.,.,CASSREGGGSCEQYF,TGTGCCAGCAGCCGAGAGGGTGGAGGGTCGTGCGAGCAGTACTTC
TRBV2,TRBJ1-2,.,.,CASKQGSTNYGYTF,TGTGCCAGCAAGCAGGGCTCCACTAACTATGGCTACACCTTC
TRBV18,TRBJ2-1,once,.,CASSPVRGEDEQFF,TGTGCCAGCTCACCAGTCAGGGGGGAGGATGAGCAGTTCTTC
TRBV9,TRBJ2-2,.,.,CASNSANTGELFF,TGTGCCTCAAACTCCGCGAACACCGGGGAGCTGTTTTTT
TRBV4-1,TRBJ1-1,.,TRBD1,CASSRLTGNPNTEAFF,TGCGCCAGCAGCCGTCTGACAGGGAACCCTAACACTGAAGCTTTCTTT
TRBV5-1,TRBJ2-7,.,TRBD2,CASSQTEELAGDINEQYF,TGCGCCAGCAGCCAAACCGAGGAACTAGCGGGAGATATCAACGAGCAGTACTTC
TRBV7-9,TRBJ2-5,once,.,CASSLDYRSQETQYF,TGTGCCAGCAGCTTAGATTACAGGAGCCAAGAGACCCAGTACTTC
TRBV5-1,TRBJ1-2,few,.,CASSLANYGYTF,TGCGCCAGCAGCTTGGCAAACTATGGCTACACCTTC
TRBV12-5,TRBJ2-7,once,.,CASALVRGPAYEQYF,TGTGCTAGTGCATTGGTAAGGGGCCCTGCCTACGAGCAGTACTTC
TRBV5-1,TRBJ2-4,.,TRBD2,CASSLVSGRMQNIQYF,TGCGCCAGCAGCTTGGTTAGCGGGAGAATGCAAAACATTCAGTACTTC
TRBV14,TRBJ1-4,.,.,CASSQDRQINEKLFF,TGTGCCAGCAGCCAAGATCGTCAGATTAATGAAAAACTGTTTTTT
TRBV9,TRBJ1-2,.,.,CASSGLQATAGGYTF,TGTGCCAGCAGCGGACTCCAGGCAACCGCAGGGGGCTACACCTTC
TRBV7-9,TRBJ2-1,.,TRBD2,CASSAILAGGLEQFF,TGTGCCAGCAGCGCAATACTAGCGGGGGGGTTGGAGCAGTTCTTC
TRBV11-1,TRBJ2-1,.,TRBD2,CASSLEIAGGFNEQFF,TGTGCCAGCAGCTTAGAGATAGCGGGAGGGTTCAATGAGCAGTTCTTC
TRBV18,TRBJ2-1,.,TRBD2,CASSPPGGRGNEQFF,TGTGCCAGCTCACCACCGGGCGGGAGGGGTAATGAGCAGTTCTTC
TRBV28,TRBJ2-1,.,.,CAGAWGRLNEQFF,TGTGCCGGGGCTTGGGGGAGGTTGAATGAGCAGTTCTTC
TRBV10-3,TRBJ2-2,.,TRBD2,CAISASGINTGELFF,TGTGCCATCAGTGCTAGCGGGATCAACACCGGGGAGCTGTTTTTT
TRBV27,TRBJ1-2,.,TRBD1,CASSPAGQGNYGYTF,TGTGCCAGCAGTCCCGCGGGACAGGGAAACTATGGCTACACCTTC
TRBV5-1,TRBJ2-1,.,TRBD2,CASSLAKPGLAGETYNEQFF,TGCGCCAGCAGCTTGGCCAAGCCCGGACTAGCGGGAGAGACCTACAATGAGCAGTTCTTC
TRBV11-2,TRBJ2-3,once,.,CASSLSGGISTDTQYF,TGTGCCAGCAGCTTGTCTGGAGGGATTAGTACAGATACGCAGTATTTT
TRBV11-3,TRBJ1-1,few,.,CASSLGRNTEAFF,TGTGCCAGCAGCTTAGGCAGGAACACTGAAGCTTTCTTT
TRBV3-1/TRBV3-2,TRBJ1-4,.,.,CASSQTRSEKLFF,TGTGCCAGCAGCCAAACCCGGTCGGAAAAACTGTTTTTT
TRBV18,TRBJ1-2,few,.,CASSPRFSPEQGYGYTF,TGTGCCAGCTCACCCCGTTTCAGCCCAGAACAGGGCTATGGCTACACCTTC
TRBV2,TRBJ2-3,.,.,CATVREVRDTQYF,TGTGCTACAGTCAGGGAGGTCCGGGATACGCAGTATTTT
TRBV5-5,TRBJ1-1,few,.,CASSPGWANTEAFF,TGTGCCAGCAGTCCCGGATGGGCGAACACTGAAGCTTTCTTT
TRBV18,TRBJ2-7,.,TRBD1,CASWPGTGTYEQYF,TGTGCCAGCTGGCCCGGGACAGGGACCTACGAGCAGTACTTC
TRBV7-2,TRBJ1-1,.,.,CASSFQGNTEAFF,TGTGCCAGCAGCTTTCAGGGAAACACTGAAGCTTTCTTT
TRBV27,TRBJ2-1,.,.,CASSPLAPSYNEQFF,TGTGCCAGCAGCCCTCTAGCGCCGTCCTACAATGAGCAGTTCTTC